The 5 T cell receptor beta chains reported below all come from one sample, sequenced in a study of T cells in Graves' hyperthyroidism and ophthalmopathy. Amplified TCR beta CDR3 regions came from RNA transcripts. An initial round of RT-PCR targeting the TCR CDR3 relied on the HTBI primer set. From the multiplex PCR reads, TCRdb called clonotypes with MiXCR, one entry per CDR3 protein. This table holds about 520,000 distinct CDR3 sequences, roughly 20% found once. Sequenced input: blood. The receptors shown here come from a man between 18 and 29 years old with Graves' hyperthyroidism.

The sample holds many counts of this clonotype. The chain employs TRBV20-1 and TRBJ1-1; weak D call: TRBD1 (5 bases). The germline V gene has CDR1 DFQATT and CDR2 SNEGSKA (reference sequence). The CDR3 has 14 amino acids. Between the trimmed V and J ends, which lost 6 bases and 7 bases, there was a span of 21 bases. This CDR3 is CSAYSSLGRGEAFF. CDR3 in DNA: TGCAGTGCCTACTCCTCCCTGGGGCGGGGTGAAGCTTTCTTT.

The V gene is TRBV12-3 or TRBV12-4, the J gene TRBJ1-5; TRBD1 might be the D (5 bases). The CDR3 spans 14 residues. V gave up 3 bases and J gave up 5 bases, with 11 bases separating them. CDR3 sequence: CASSFPGLYQPQHF. The DNA of the CDR3 is TGTGCCAGCAGTTTTCCAGGGCTTTATCAGCCCCAGCATTTT.

This clonotype has ten or more counts. The rearrangement uses TRBV27 and TRBJ1-5; weak D call: TRBD1 (5 bases). V was shortened by 2 bases and J by 5 bases, with 10 bases between the two germline ends. Germline V gives CDR1 MNHEY, CDR2 SMNVEV (reference sequence). This CDR3 is 14 amino acids long. CDR3 sequence (DNA): TGTGCCAGCAGTTTAGGGGCGGACTATCAGCCCCAGCATTTT. Translation: CASSLGADYQPQHF.

This clonotype was counted many times. This sequence joins TRBV27 and TRBJ2-7; D is ambiguous. The ends were cut back, 0 bases at V and 0 bases at J, with 9 bases in the middle. The length of the CDR3 is 15 residues. CDR1 is MNHEY and CDR2 is SMNVEV in the germline V gene (reference sequence). The DNA of the CDR3 is TGTGCCAGCAGTTTATCCCCCGGGTCCTCCTACGAGCAGTACTTC. Its protein product is CASSLSPGSSYEQYF.

In this sample, this clonotype turned up many times. This chain uses TRBV30 with TRBJ1-5; no clear D. The CDR3 contains 11 residues. V lost 5 bases and J 4 bases, leaving 6 bases between the germline ends. The V gene's germline CDR1 is GTSNPN and CDR2 SVGIG (reference sequence). For the CDR3, the DNA is TGTGCCTGGGGAGGGAATCAGCCCCAGCATTTT. Its protein is CAWGGNQPQHF.